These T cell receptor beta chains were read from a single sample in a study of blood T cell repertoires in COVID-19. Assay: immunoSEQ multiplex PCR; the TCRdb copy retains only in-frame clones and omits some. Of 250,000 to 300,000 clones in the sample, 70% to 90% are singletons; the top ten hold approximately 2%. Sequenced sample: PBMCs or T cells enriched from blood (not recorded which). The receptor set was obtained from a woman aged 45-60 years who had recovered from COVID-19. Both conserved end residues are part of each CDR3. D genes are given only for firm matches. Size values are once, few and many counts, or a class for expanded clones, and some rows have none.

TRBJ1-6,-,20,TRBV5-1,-,TGCGCCAGCAGCTTGGAGCCTCAACGAGGCGGAGGGTCCTATAATTCACCCCTCCACTTT,CASSLEPQRGGGSYNSPLHF
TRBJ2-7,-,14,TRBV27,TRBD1,TGTGCCAGCAGAGGACAGGGGTATAGGTACGAGCAGTACTTC,CASRGQGYRYEQYF
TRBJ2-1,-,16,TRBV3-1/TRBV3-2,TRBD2,TGTGCCAGCAGCCCGGGGACTAGCGGGAGGTTGAGTGAGCAGTTCTTC,CASSPGTSGRLSEQFF
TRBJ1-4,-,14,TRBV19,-,TGTGCCAGTAGTATCTACCCAACTAATGAAAAACTGTTTTTT,CASSIYPTNEKLFF
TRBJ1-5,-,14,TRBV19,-,TGTGCCAGTAGTACCCACAGGGCCAATCAGCCCCAGCATTTT,CASSTHRANQPQHF
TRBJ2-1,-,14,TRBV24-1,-,TGTGCCACCAGTTCGGCAGCGCTCTACAATGAGCAGTTCTTC,CATSSAALYNEQFF
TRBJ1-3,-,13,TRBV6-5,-,TGTGCCAGCACCAGGAAGTGGGGAAACACCATATATTTT,CASTRKWGNTIYF
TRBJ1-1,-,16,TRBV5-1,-,TGCGCCAGCAGCCCGGGAGTTCAGGGCAGGAGCACTGAAGCTTTCTTT,CASSPGVQGRSTEAFF
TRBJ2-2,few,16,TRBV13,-,TGTGCCAGCAGCTTAACGCAGGGGGGTTATACCGGGGAGCTGTTTTTT,CASSLTQGGYTGELFF
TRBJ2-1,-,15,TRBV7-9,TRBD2,TGTGCCAGCAGCCAAAGGACTAGCATGGTCAATGAGCAGTTCTTC,CASSQRTSMVNEQFF
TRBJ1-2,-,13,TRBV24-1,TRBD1,TGTGCCACCAGTGACCTGGACAGGGACGGCTACACCTTC,CATSDLDRDGYTF
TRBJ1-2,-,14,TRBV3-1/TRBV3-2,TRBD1,TGTGCCAGCAGCCCGGAACAGGGGACCTATGGCTACACCTTC,CASSPEQGTYGYTF
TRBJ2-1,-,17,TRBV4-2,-,TGTGCCAGCAGCCAAGATGGGACTCTGGTGGGGTACAATGAGCAGTTCTTC,CASSQDGTLVGYNEQFF
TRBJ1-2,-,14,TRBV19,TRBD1,TGTGCCAGTAGTTTATACCAGGGGGACTATGGCTACACCTTC,CASSLYQGDYGYTF
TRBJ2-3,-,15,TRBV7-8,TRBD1,TGTGCCAGCAGCCGGACAGGACGGGCGGCAGATACGCAGTATTTT,CASSRTGRAADTQYF
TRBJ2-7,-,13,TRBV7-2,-,TGTGCCAGCAGCTTACCTAGCAGCTACGAGCAGTACTTC,CASSLPSSYEQYF
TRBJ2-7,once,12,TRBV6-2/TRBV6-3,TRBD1,TGTGCCAGCAGTTCTCCACAGGGGGCGCCGTACTTC,CASSSPQGAPYF
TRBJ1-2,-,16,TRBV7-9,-,TGTGCCAGCAGCCCTGGACAGAATCCCCCTAATGATGGCTACACCTTC,CASSPGQNPPNDGYTF
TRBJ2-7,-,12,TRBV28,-,TGTGCCAGCAGTCGCGGGAAATACGAGCAGTACTTC,CASSRGKYEQYF
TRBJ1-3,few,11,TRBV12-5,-,TGTGCTAGTGGAATAGGAAACACCATATATTTT,CASGIGNTIYF
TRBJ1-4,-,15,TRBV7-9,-,TGTGCCAGCAGCTTAGATCAAGTCCGGGGGGAAAAACTGTTTTTT,CASSLDQVRGEKLFF
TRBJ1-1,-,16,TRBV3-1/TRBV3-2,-,TGTGCCAGCAGCCAAGAGCAGGGTTTGGAGAACACTGAAGCTTTCTTT,CASSQEQGLENTEAFF
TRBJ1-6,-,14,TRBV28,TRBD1,TGTGCCAGCAGTTTCGGACAGGGTGGGTCACCCCTCCACTTT,CASSFGQGGSPLHF
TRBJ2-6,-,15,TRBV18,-,TGTGCCAGCTCACCAGGGCTGGGTGGGGCCAACGTCCTGACTTTC,CASSPGLGGANVLTF
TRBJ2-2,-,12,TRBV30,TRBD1,TGTGCCTGGGACCAGGGGGCCGGGGAGCTGTTTTTT,CAWDQGAGELFF
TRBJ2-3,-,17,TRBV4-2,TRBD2,TGTGCCAGCAGCCAAGACGGCGCGGGAGGAGGTTCAGATACGCAGTATTTT,CASSQDGAGGGSDTQYF
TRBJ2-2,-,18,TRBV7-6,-,TGTGCCAGCAGCTTACTGAGCAATACAGGGAGGAACACCGGGGAGCTGTTTTTT,CASSLLSNTGRNTGELFF
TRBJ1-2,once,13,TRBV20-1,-,TGCAGTGCTAGTCCCTATCTTAACTATGGCTACACCTTC,CSASPYLNYGYTF
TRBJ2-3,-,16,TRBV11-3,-,TGTGCCAGCAGCCGGGACTCCTCAATAAACACAGATACGCAGTATTTT,CASSRDSSINTDTQYF
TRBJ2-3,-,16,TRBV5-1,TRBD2,TGCGCCAGCAGCTTAGGGACTAGCGGTCGCACAGATACGCAGTATTTT,CASSLGTSGRTDTQYF
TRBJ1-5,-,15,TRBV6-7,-,TGTGCCAGCAGTTATCTAGTGACCGCGGGTCAGCCCCAGCATTTT,CASSYLVTAGQPQHF
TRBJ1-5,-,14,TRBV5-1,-,TGCGCCAGCAGCTTGGAAGGGGGGGTTCAGCCCCAGCATTTT,CASSLEGGVQPQHF
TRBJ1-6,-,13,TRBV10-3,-,TGTGCCTCGACAGGCTCCTATAATTCACCCCTCCACTTT,CASTGSYNSPLHF
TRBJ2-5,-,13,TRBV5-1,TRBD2,TGCGCCAGCGGAGCGGGAGCCGGGGAGACCCAGTACTTC,CASGAGAGETQYF
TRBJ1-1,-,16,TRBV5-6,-,TGTGCCAGCAGCCGACGTCTGACAGGTAAAGGGACTGAAGCTTTCTTT,CASSRRLTGKGTEAFF
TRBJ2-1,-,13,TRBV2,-,TGTGCCAGCCCGGGACTCTCCTACAATGAGCAGTTCTTC,CASPGLSYNEQFF
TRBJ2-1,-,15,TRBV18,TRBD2,TGTGCCAGCTCACCGGGACTAGCGGGAGACAATGAGCAGTTCTTC,CASSPGLAGDNEQFF
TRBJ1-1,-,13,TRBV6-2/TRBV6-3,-,TGTGCCAGCAGTCTCGGACAGAACACTGAAGCTTTCTTT,CASSLGQNTEAFF
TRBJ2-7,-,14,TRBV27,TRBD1,TGTGCCAGCAGTTTATCGCACAGGGGGTACGAGCAGTACTTC,CASSLSHRGYEQYF
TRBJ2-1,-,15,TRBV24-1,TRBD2,TGTGCCACCAGTGTGGGCGGGAGGGGGGACAATGAGCAGTTCTTC,CATSVGGRGDNEQFF
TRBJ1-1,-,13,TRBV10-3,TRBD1,TGTGCCATCAATGGACAGGGGAACACTGAAGCTTTCTTT,CAINGQGNTEAFF
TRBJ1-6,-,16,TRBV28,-,TGTGCCAGCACCCTCTCGCGGGCAGGCCGTAATTCACCCCTCCACTTT,CASTLSRAGRNSPLHF
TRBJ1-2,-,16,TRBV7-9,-,TGTGCCAGCACCTACTGGGGGGGGTTGAAGGCACTTGGCTACACCTTC,CASTYWGGLKALGYTF
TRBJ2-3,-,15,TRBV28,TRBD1,TGTGCCAGCAGACGACAGGGGGCTGACACAGATACGCAGTATTTT,CASRRQGADTDTQYF
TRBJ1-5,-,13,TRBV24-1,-,TGTGCCACCAGTGAGCCAGGGCATCAGCCCCAGCATTTT,CATSEPGHQPQHF
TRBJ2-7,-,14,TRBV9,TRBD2,TGTGCCAGCAGCCCCAAACTAGCGGGCGACGAGCAGTACTTC,CASSPKLAGDEQYF
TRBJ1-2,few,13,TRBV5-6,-,TGTGCCAGCAGCCGATACCCGGTCTATGGCTACACCTTC,CASSRYPVYGYTF
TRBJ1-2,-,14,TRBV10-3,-,TGTGCCATCAGTGAGGGGGCCAGGGGCGATGGCTACACCTTC,CAISEGARGDGYTF
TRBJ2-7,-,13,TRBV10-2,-,TGCGCCAGCAGTGACTCTTATCGGGGCGAGCAGTACTTC,CASSDSYRGEQYF
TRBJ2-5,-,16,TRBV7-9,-,TGTGCCAGCAGCCCAGGGACAGTCCTAGCGGGAGAGACCCAGTACTTC,CASSPGTVLAGETQYF